This TCR beta chain comes out of a study of shared clonotypes between healthy human individuals. TCRdb keeps only in-frame clones here, not all; method: immunoSEQ multiplex PCR. Counted here are approximately 510,000 clones, about four fifths occurring once; the ten biggest clones make up 10% to 15%. V shed 3 bases and J shed 3 bases, with 8 bases lying between them. CDR1 is SGHTA, CDR2 FQGNSA, per germline. The CDR3 runs to 14 residues. This clone was recorded once. The sequence was obtained from a middle-aged woman in good health. Some clones in this sample may be carry-over from other donors' samples. The chain recombines TRBV7-2 with TRBJ2-2; D may be TRBD2 (5 bases). Sample: PBMCs. The CDR3 region is CASSFNGDTGELFF. CDR3 nucleotides: TGTGCCAGCAGCTTCAACGGGGACACCGGGGAGCTGTTTTTT.